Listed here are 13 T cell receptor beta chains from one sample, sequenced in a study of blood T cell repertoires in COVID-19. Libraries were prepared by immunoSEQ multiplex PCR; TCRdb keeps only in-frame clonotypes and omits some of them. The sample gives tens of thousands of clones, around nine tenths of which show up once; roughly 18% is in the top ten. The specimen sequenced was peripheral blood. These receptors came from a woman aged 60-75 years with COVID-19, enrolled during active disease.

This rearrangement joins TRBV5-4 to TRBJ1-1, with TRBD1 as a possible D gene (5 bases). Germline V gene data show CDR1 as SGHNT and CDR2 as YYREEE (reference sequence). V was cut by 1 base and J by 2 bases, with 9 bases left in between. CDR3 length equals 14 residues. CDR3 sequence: CASSLLGDNTEAFF. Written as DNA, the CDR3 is TGTGCCAGCAGCTTGTTAGGGGATAACACTGAAGCTTTCTTT.

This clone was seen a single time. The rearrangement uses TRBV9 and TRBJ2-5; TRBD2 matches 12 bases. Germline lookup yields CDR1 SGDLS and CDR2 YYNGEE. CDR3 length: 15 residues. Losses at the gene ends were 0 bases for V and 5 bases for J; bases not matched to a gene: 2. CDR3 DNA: TGTGCCAGCAGCGTAGCTAGCGGGGGGGCGGAGACCCAGTACTTC. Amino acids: CASSVASGGAETQYF.

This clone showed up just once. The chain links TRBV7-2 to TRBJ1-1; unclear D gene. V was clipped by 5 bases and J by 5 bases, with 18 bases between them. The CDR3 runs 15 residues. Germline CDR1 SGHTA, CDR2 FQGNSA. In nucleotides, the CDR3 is TGTGCCAGCAGCCAAATGTCCCTGGTGAGAACTGAAGCTTTCTTT. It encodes CASSQMSLVRTEAFF.

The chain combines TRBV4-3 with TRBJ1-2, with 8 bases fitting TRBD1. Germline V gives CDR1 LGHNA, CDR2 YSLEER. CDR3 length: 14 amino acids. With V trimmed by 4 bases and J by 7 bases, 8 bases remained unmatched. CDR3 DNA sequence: TGCGCCAGCAGCCCTACCCGGACAGGGATTGGCTACACCTTC. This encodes CASSPTRTGIGYTF.

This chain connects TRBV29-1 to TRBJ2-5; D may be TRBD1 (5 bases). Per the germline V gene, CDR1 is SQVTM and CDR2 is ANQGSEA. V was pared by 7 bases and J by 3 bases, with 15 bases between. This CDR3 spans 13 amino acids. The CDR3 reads CSASGQGKETQYF. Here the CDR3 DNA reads TGCAGCGCCAGTGGCCAGGGTAAAGAGACCCAGTACTTC.

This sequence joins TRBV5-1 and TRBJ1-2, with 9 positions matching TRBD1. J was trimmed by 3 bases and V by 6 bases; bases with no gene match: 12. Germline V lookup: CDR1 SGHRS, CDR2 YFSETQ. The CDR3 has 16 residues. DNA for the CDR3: TGCGCCAGCAAAACAGGGTCGGGACAGGGACACTATGGCTACACCTTC. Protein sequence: CASKTGSGQGHYGYTF.

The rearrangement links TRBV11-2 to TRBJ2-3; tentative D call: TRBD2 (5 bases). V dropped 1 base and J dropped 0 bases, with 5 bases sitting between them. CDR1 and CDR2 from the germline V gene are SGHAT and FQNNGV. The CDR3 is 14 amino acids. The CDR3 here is CASSLGLSTDTQYF. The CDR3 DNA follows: TGTGCCAGCAGCTTAGGACTAAGCACAGATACGCAGTATTTT.

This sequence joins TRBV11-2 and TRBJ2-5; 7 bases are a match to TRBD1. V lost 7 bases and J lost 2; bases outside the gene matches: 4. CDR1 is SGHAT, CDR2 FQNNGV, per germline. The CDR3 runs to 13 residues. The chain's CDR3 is CASTRDSQETQYF. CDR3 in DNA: TGTGCCAGCACCCGGGACAGTCAAGAGACCCAGTACTTC.

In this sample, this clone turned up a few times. In DNA, the CDR3 is TGCGCCAGCAGCCAAGATTTCGGGGGGAATCAGCCCCAGCATTTT. It translates to CASSQDFGGNQPQHF. This chain connects TRBV4-3 to TRBJ1-5; tentatively, D is TRBD1 (5 bases). V lost 0 bases, J lost 4 bases, and 10 bases lay in between. The CDR3 has 15 amino acids. CDR1 is LGHNA, CDR2 YSLEER, per germline.

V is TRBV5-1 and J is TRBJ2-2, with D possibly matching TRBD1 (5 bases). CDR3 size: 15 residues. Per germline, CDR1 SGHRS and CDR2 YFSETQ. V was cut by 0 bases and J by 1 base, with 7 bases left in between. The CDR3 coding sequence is TGCGCCAGCAGCTTGGAGGGGTTGAACACCGGGGAGCTGTTTTTT. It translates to CASSLEGLNTGELFF. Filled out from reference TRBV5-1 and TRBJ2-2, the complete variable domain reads KAGVTQTPRYLIKTRGQQVTLSCSPISGHRSVSWYQQTPGQGLQFLFEYFSETQRNKGNFPGRFSGRQFSNSRSEMNVSTLELGDSALYLCASSLEGLNTGELFFGEGSRLTVL.

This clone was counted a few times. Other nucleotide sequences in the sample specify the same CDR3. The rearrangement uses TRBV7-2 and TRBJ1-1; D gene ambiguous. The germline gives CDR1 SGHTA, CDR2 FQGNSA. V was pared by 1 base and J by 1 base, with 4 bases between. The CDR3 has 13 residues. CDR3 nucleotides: TGTGCCAGCAGCTTAGATAGGAACACTGAAGCTTTCTTT. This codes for CASSLDRNTEAFF.

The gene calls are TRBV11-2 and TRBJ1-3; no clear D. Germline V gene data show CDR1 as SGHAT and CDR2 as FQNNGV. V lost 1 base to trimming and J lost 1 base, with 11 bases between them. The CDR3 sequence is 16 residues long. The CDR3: CASSLVDTASGNTIYF. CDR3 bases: TGTGCCAGCAGCTTAGTAGACACCGCGTCTGGAAACACCATATATTTT.

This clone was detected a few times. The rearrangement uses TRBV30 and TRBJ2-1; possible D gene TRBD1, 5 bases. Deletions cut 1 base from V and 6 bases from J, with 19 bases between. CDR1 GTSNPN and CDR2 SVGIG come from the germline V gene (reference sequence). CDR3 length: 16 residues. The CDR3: CAWSGFMAGIRNEQFF. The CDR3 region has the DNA TGTGCCTGGAGTGGGTTTATGGCAGGGATTCGCAATGAGCAGTTCTTC.